This T cell receptor (beta chain) stems from a study of shared clonotypes between healthy human individuals. Splitting of each subset's genomic DNA was done evenly across several immunoSEQ plates. Some clones are missing from TCRdb's copy, which holds only in-frame ones; the method was immunoSEQ multiplex PCR. The sample consists of around 1,900,000 clones, roughly 93% of them appearing once. CD45RO-negative cells were positively selected for CCR7, leaving out terminally differentiated effector memory CD45RA+ cells. After removal of 2 bases from V and 1 base from J, the junction contained 3 bases not matched to a gene. CDR1 is MGHRA and CDR2 is YSYEKL in the germline V gene. There are 15 residues in the CDR3.

The source of this sequence is a man aged 18 to 30 in good health. Some clones in this sample may be carry-over from other donors' samples. The material sequenced was naive CD8+ T cells from PBMCs. The chain recombines TRBV4-1 with TRBJ2-7; 9 nucleotides agree with TRBD1. The CDR3 DNA follows: TGCGCCAGCAGCCAAAGGGGACAGGGTTCCTACGAGCAGTACTTC. Translation gives CASSQRGQGSYEQYF.